The rows below give T cell receptor beta chains drawn from one sample of a study of T cell clusters in autoimmune cytopenias. Each CDR3 protein gets one entry in TCRdb, which reprocessed the multiplex PCR reads and gives no DNA. This repertoire comprises about 4,000 distinct CDR3 sequences; its ten largest clones make up more than 25%. The sequenced material came from peripheral blood. The origin of the receptors is a human donor with an autoimmune cytopenia or autoimmune hepatitis (not recorded which). Both conserved end residues are part of each CDR3. Fields, in order: CDR3 protein, V gene, clone size, J gene. Rows give clone size only sometimes, using once, few, many, or a class for an expanded clone.

cdr3_aa: CASSDLGSRYTEAFF; v_call: TRBV6-1; clone_size: -; j_call: TRBJ1-1
cdr3_aa: CASSWETGGAGLSTEAFF; v_call: TRBV5-6; clone_size: -; j_call: TRBJ1-1
cdr3_aa: CASSLGANNEQFF; v_call: TRBV12-3/TRBV12-4; clone_size: -; j_call: TRBJ2-1
cdr3_aa: CASSRPGERYGYTF; v_call: TRBV4-1; clone_size: -; j_call: TRBJ1-2
cdr3_aa: CASSAGQGSSYEQYF; v_call: TRBV19; clone_size: -; j_call: TRBJ2-7
cdr3_aa: CASSTLEGIAFF; v_call: TRBV19; clone_size: medium-sized; j_call: TRBJ1-1
cdr3_aa: CASSMLVGNSPLHF; v_call: TRBV19; clone_size: medium-sized; j_call: TRBJ1-6
cdr3_aa: CASSLGRDNEQFF; v_call: TRBV5-1; clone_size: -; j_call: TRBJ2-1
cdr3_aa: CASSWTGGRETQYF; v_call: TRBV18; clone_size: medium-sized; j_call: TRBJ2-5
cdr3_aa: CASGIRQGGSYEQYF; v_call: TRBV19; clone_size: medium-sized; j_call: TRBJ2-7
cdr3_aa: CASSLRAGDTEAFF; v_call: TRBV5-1; clone_size: -; j_call: TRBJ1-1
cdr3_aa: CASSLRDSTDTQYF; v_call: TRBV7-2; clone_size: -; j_call: TRBJ2-3
cdr3_aa: CASSTGGLFNEQFF; v_call: TRBV7-3; clone_size: -; j_call: TRBJ2-1
cdr3_aa: CASSSDVSDKETQYF; v_call: TRBV6-5; clone_size: medium-sized; j_call: TRBJ2-5
cdr3_aa: CAIFEDKNTEAFF; v_call: TRBV10-3; clone_size: medium-sized; j_call: TRBJ1-1
cdr3_aa: CASISGTSGPYNEQFF; v_call: TRBV6-1; clone_size: -; j_call: TRBJ2-1
cdr3_aa: CATSDRGSYNEQFF; v_call: TRBV24-1; clone_size: medium-sized; j_call: TRBJ2-1
cdr3_aa: CASSVVATSRETQYF; v_call: TRBV6-1; clone_size: -; j_call: TRBJ2-5
cdr3_aa: CASSFGASGGANEQFF; v_call: TRBV5-4; clone_size: medium-sized; j_call: TRBJ2-1
cdr3_aa: CASSPPDRANEQFF; v_call: TRBV28; clone_size: -; j_call: TRBJ2-1
cdr3_aa: CSASKGSAGELFF; v_call: TRBV20-1; clone_size: -; j_call: TRBJ2-2
cdr3_aa: CASNRGGDYGYTF; v_call: TRBV12-3/TRBV12-4; clone_size: medium-sized; j_call: TRBJ1-2
cdr3_aa: CASSPDLAGGTEAFF; v_call: TRBV18; clone_size: medium-sized; j_call: TRBJ1-1
cdr3_aa: CASSINTGFNEKLFF; v_call: TRBV19; clone_size: medium-sized; j_call: TRBJ1-4
cdr3_aa: CASSSTANTGELFF; v_call: TRBV5-1; clone_size: medium-sized; j_call: TRBJ2-2
cdr3_aa: CARSWRRTSGTLYNEQFF; v_call: TRBV5-3; clone_size: -; j_call: TRBJ2-1
cdr3_aa: CASSPQTGFYGYTF; v_call: TRBV5-4; clone_size: medium-sized; j_call: TRBJ1-2
cdr3_aa: CASSPQGAFSGANVLTF; v_call: TRBV4-1; clone_size: -; j_call: TRBJ2-6
cdr3_aa: CASSVPGGGRNTGELFF; v_call: TRBV6-1; clone_size: -; j_call: TRBJ2-2
cdr3_aa: CSAREVQGSGYTF; v_call: TRBV20-1; clone_size: -; j_call: TRBJ1-2
cdr3_aa: CAISERASEQYF; v_call: TRBV10-3; clone_size: -; j_call: TRBJ2-7
cdr3_aa: CASRPGLAGGFKDGELFF; v_call: TRBV5-4; clone_size: -; j_call: TRBJ2-2
cdr3_aa: CASSLVVTEAFF; v_call: TRBV7-9; clone_size: -; j_call: TRBJ1-1
cdr3_aa: CASRSGGAGDNEQFF; v_call: TRBV28; clone_size: -; j_call: TRBJ2-1
cdr3_aa: CATSRDRGTPFSEQYF; v_call: TRBV15; clone_size: medium-sized; j_call: TRBJ2-7
cdr3_aa: CASSLAVGGPSSYEQYF; v_call: TRBV5-1; clone_size: -; j_call: TRBJ2-7
cdr3_aa: CSARGWGDHRYTQYF; v_call: TRBV20-1; clone_size: -; j_call: TRBJ2-3
cdr3_aa: CASSFSGLPQETQYF; v_call: TRBV7-2; clone_size: medium-sized; j_call: TRBJ2-5
cdr3_aa: CASSTGTAGANVLTF; v_call: TRBV7-7; clone_size: -; j_call: TRBJ2-6
cdr3_aa: CASSEGRTDSYEQYF; v_call: TRBV6-1; clone_size: medium-sized; j_call: TRBJ2-7
cdr3_aa: CAISDDRGLGTEAFF; v_call: TRBV10-3; clone_size: -; j_call: TRBJ1-1
cdr3_aa: CSAKGFRDIAGDTQYF; v_call: TRBV20-1; clone_size: -; j_call: TRBJ2-3
cdr3_aa: CASSTDQYQETQYF; v_call: TRBV27; clone_size: medium-sized; j_call: TRBJ2-5
cdr3_aa: CSAEPGQHTGELFF; v_call: TRBV20-1; clone_size: medium-sized; j_call: TRBJ2-2
cdr3_aa: CASSFKGQSYGYTF; v_call: TRBV27; clone_size: medium-sized; j_call: TRBJ1-2
cdr3_aa: CASSIKPPGLAGSTDTQYF; v_call: TRBV19; clone_size: medium-sized; j_call: TRBJ2-3
cdr3_aa: CASSSMGTSGRNEQFF; v_call: TRBV7-2; clone_size: -; j_call: TRBJ2-1
cdr3_aa: CAISGQTGNNNSPLHF; v_call: TRBV10-3; clone_size: -; j_call: TRBJ1-6
cdr3_aa: CASSSRTGNYGYTF; v_call: TRBV5-6; clone_size: -; j_call: TRBJ1-2
cdr3_aa: CASSIMSRAGEEKLFF; v_call: TRBV19; clone_size: large; j_call: TRBJ1-4
cdr3_aa: CASSLRGNIQYF; v_call: TRBV12-3/TRBV12-4; clone_size: medium-sized; j_call: TRBJ2-4
cdr3_aa: CATSGSIEGADTQYF; v_call: TRBV15; clone_size: medium-sized; j_call: TRBJ2-3
cdr3_aa: CAWLLVGAEDTQYF; v_call: TRBV30; clone_size: medium-sized; j_call: TRBJ2-3
cdr3_aa: CASNGQGVGNYGYTF; v_call: TRBV6-5; clone_size: medium-sized; j_call: TRBJ1-2
cdr3_aa: CASSLLNEGGYTF; v_call: TRBV5-4; clone_size: -; j_call: TRBJ1-2
cdr3_aa: CASSQRRLAGDGDTQYF; v_call: TRBV18; clone_size: -; j_call: TRBJ2-3
cdr3_aa: CASRGRVSPEQYF; v_call: TRBV5-6; clone_size: -; j_call: TRBJ2-7
cdr3_aa: CASREGRGQDEQYF; v_call: TRBV6-1; clone_size: medium-sized; j_call: TRBJ2-7
cdr3_aa: CASSSLTGGGKTQYF; v_call: TRBV27; clone_size: medium-sized; j_call: TRBJ2-5
cdr3_aa: CASRNGNQPQHF; v_call: TRBV28; clone_size: -; j_call: TRBJ1-5